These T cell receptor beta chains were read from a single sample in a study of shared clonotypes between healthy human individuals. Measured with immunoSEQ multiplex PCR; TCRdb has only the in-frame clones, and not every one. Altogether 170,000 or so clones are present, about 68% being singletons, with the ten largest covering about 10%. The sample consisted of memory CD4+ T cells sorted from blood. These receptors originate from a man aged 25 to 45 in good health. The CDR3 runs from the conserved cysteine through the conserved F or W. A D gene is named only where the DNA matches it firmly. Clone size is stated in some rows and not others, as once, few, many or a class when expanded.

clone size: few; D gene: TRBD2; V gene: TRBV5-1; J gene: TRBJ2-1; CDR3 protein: CASSLSISGSNEQFF; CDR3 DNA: TGCGCCAGCAGCTTGAGTATTAGCGGGAGCAATGAGCAGTTCTTC
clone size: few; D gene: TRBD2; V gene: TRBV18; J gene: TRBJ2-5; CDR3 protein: CASSQASGRETQYF; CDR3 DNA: TGTGCCAGCTCACAAGCTAGCGGGAGAGAGACCCAGTACTTC
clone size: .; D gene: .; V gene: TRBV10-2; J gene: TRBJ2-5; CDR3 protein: CASLDFTRVRQETQYF; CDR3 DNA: TGCGCCAGTCTAGACTTCACCCGAGTTCGGCAAGAGACCCAGTACTTC
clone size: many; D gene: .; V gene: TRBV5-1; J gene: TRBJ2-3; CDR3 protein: CASSLDSQLSTDTQYF; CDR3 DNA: TGCGCCAGCAGCTTGGATTCCCAGCTCAGCACAGATACGCAGTATTTT
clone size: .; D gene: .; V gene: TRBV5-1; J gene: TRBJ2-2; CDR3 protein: CASRGQVNTGELFF; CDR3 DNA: TGCGCCAGCAGAGGCCAGGTCAACACCGGGGAGCTGTTTTTT
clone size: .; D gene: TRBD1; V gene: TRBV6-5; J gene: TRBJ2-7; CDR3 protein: CASSYSGDRAYEQYF; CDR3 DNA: TGTGCCAGCAGTTACTCGGGCGACAGGGCCTACGAGCAGTACTTC
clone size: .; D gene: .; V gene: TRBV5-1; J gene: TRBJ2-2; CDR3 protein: CASSFLDTGELFF; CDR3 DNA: TGCGCCAGCAGCTTTCTGGACACCGGGGAGCTGTTTTTT
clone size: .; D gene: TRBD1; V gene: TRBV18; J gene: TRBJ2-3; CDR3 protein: CASSPRDRGPDTQYF; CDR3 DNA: TGTGCCAGCTCACCACGGGACAGGGGGCCAGATACGCAGTATTTT
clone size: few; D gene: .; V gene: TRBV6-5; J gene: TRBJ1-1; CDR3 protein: CASSYSGRGTEAFF; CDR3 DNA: TGTGCCAGCAGTTACTCAGGGAGGGGAACTGAAGCTTTCTTT
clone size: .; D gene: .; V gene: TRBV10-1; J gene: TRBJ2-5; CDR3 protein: CASSERNAVETQYF; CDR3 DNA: TGCGCCAGCAGTGAACGAAATGCGGTAGAGACCCAGTACTTC
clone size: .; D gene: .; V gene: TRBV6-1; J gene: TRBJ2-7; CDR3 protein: CASSEQGSAEQYF; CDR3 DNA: TGTGCCAGCAGTGAACAGGGGTCGGCCGAGCAGTACTTC
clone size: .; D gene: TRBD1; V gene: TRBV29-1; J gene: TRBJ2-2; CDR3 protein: CSVEAQGAGELFF; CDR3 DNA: TGCAGCGTTGAGGCCCAGGGGGCCGGGGAGCTGTTTTTT
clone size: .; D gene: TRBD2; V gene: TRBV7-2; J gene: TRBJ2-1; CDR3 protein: CASSSLWTSGSPSYNEQFF; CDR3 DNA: TGTGCCAGCAGCTCCCTATGGACTAGCGGGAGTCCCTCCTACAATGAGCAGTTCTTC
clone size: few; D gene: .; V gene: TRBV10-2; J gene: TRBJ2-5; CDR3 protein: CASSDEKQGKETQYF; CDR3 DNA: TGCGCCAGCAGCGATGAAAAGCAGGGGAAAGAGACCCAGTACTTC
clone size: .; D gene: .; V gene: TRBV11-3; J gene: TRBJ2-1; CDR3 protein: CASSLAAGQRYNEQFF; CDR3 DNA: TGTGCCAGCAGCTTAGCGGCGGGACAGAGATACAATGAGCAGTTCTTC
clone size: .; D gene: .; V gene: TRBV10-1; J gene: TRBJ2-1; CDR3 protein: CASSAGTQQGEQFF; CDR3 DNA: TGCGCCAGCAGTGCCGGGACCCAACAAGGCGAGCAGTTCTTC
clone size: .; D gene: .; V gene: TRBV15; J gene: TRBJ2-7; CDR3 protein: CATSRELSLQGYEQYF; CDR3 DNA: TGTGCCACCAGCAGAGAGCTATCGCTACAGGGCTACGAGCAGTACTTC
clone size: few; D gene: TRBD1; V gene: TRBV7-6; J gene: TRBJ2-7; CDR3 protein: CASSVGPGTGGRYEQYF; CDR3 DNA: TGTGCCAGCAGCGTAGGACCCGGGACAGGGGGGAGGTACGAGCAGTACTTC
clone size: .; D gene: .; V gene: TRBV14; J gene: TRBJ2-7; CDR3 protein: CASSRGGLSYEQYF; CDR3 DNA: TGTGCCAGCAGCCGCGGAGGGTTGAGCTACGAGCAGTACTTC
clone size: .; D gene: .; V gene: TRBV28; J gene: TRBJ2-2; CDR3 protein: CASSFSRELFF; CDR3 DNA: TGTGCCAGCAGTTTTTCTCGGGAGCTGTTTTTT
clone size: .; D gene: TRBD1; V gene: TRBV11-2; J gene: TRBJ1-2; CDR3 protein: CASSLEGQGNYGYTF; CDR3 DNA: TGTGCCAGCAGCTTAGAGGGACAGGGGAACTATGGCTACACCTTC
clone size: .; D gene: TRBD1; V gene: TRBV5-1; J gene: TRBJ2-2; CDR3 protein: CASSFRDRGAGELFF; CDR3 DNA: TGCGCCAGCAGCTTTCGGGACAGGGGGGCCGGGGAGCTGTTTTTT
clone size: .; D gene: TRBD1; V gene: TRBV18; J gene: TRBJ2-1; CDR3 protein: CASSLDRGDNEQFF; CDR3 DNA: TGTGCCAGCTCTCTCGACAGGGGAGACAATGAGCAGTTCTTC
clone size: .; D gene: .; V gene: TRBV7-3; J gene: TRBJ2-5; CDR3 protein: CASSLVGETQYF; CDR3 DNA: TGTGCCAGCAGCCTAGTTGGGGAGACCCAGTACTTC
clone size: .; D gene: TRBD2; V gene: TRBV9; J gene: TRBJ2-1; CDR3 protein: CASSALADTYNEQFF; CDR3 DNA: TGTGCCAGCAGCGCCCTAGCGGATACCTACAATGAGCAGTTCTTC
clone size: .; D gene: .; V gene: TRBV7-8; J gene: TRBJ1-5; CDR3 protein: CASSLLGATQHF; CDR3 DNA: TGTGCCAGCAGCTTATTAGGGGCAACCCAGCATTTT
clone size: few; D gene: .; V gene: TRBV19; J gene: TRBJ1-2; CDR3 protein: CASSALNGYTF; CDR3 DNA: TGTGCCAGTAGCGCCCTCAATGGCTACACCTTC
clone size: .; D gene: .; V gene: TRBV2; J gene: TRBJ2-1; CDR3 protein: CASSEQFGEQFF; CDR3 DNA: TGTGCCAGCAGTGAGCAGTTTGGGGAGCAGTTCTTC
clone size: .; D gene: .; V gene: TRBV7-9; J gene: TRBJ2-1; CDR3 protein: CASRTGSWDEQFF; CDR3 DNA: TGTGCCAGCAGGACAGGATCGTGGGATGAGCAGTTCTTC
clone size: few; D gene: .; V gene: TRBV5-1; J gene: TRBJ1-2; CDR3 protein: CASSFTETHGYTF; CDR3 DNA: TGCGCCAGCAGCTTTACAGAAACCCATGGCTACACCTTC
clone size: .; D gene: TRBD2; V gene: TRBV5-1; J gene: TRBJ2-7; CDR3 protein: CASSLSSGMQYEQYF; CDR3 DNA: TGCGCCAGCAGCTTGTCCAGCGGGATGCAGTACGAGCAGTACTTC
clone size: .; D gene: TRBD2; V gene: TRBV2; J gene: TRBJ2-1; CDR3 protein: CASSVAGAGYNEQFF; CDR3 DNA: TGTGCCAGCAGTGTAGCGGGAGCGGGTTACAATGAGCAGTTCTTC
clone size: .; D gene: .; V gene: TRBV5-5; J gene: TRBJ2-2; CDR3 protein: CASKTLQGSTGELFF; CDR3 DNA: TGTGCCAGCAAAACCCTACAGGGTAGCACCGGGGAGCTGTTTTTT
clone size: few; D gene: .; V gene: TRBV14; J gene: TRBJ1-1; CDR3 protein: CASSQDLGTNTEAFF; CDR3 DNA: TGTGCCAGCAGCCAAGATCTGGGGACGAACACTGAAGCTTTCTTT
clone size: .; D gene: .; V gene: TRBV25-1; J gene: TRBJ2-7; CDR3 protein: CASRGGDRTGSIYEQYF; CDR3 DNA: TGTGCCAGCAGAGGGGGGGACAGGACAGGGTCAATCTACGAGCAGTACTTC
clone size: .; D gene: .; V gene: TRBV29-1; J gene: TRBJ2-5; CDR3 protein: CSVEVGSRGETQYF; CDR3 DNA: TGCAGCGTTGAAGTGGGATCCAGGGGTGAGACCCAGTACTTC
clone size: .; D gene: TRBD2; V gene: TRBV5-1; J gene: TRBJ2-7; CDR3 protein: CASSLEAGVFEQYF; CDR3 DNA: TGCGCCAGCAGCTTGGAGGCGGGAGTCTTCGAGCAGTACTTC
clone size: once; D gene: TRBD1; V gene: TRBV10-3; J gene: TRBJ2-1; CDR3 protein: CAIREQGGNEQFF; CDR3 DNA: TGTGCCATCAGGGAACAGGGGGGCAATGAGCAGTTCTTC
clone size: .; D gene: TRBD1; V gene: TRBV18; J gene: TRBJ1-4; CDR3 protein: CASSTRTGDNEKLFF; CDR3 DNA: TGTGCCAGCTCAACGCGGACAGGGGATAATGAAAAACTGTTTTTT
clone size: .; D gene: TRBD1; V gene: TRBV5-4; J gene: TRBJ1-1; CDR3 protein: CASTKTGAFMNTEAFF; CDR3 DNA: TGTGCCAGCACCAAGACAGGGGCCTTCATGAACACTGAAGCTTTCTTT
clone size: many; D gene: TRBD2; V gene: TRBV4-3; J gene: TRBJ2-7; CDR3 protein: CASSQGASGTYEQYF; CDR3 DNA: TGCGCCAGCAGCCAAGGGGCTAGCGGGACTTACGAGCAGTACTTC
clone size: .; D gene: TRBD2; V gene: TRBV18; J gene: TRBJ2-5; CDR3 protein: CASSPPSGTGETQYF; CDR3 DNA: TGTGCCAGCTCACCACCCAGCGGGACCGGAGAGACCCAGTACTTC